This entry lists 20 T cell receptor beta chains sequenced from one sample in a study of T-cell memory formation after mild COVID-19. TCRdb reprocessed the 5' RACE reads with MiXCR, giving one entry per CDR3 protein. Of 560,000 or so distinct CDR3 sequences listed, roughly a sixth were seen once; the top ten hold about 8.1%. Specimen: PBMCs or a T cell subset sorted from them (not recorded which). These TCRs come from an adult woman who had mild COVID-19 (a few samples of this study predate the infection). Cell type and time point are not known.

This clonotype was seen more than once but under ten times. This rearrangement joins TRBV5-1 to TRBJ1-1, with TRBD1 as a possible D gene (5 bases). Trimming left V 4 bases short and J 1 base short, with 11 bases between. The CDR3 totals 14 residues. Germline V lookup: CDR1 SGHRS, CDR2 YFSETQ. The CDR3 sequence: CASSRGDGNTEAFF. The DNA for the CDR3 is TGCGCCAGCAGCCGTGGGGACGGGAACACTGAAGCTTTCTTT.

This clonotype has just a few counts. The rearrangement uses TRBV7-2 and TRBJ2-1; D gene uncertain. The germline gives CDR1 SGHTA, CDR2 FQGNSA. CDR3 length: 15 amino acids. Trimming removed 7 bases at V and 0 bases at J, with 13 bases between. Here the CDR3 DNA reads TGTGCCAGCAAACCTGATCTTAGCTCCTACAATGAGCAGTTCTTC. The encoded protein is CASKPDLSSYNEQFF.

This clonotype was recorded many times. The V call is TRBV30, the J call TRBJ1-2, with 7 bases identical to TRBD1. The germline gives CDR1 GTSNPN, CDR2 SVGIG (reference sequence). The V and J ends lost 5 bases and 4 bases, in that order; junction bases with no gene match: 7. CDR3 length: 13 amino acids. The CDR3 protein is CAWSPGGAYGYTF. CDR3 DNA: TGTGCCTGGTCCCCAGGGGGGGCCTATGGCTACACCTTC.

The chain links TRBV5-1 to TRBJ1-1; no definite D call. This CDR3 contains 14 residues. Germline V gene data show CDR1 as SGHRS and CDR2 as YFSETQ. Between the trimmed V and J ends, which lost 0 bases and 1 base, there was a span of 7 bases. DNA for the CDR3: TGCGCCAGCAGCTTGGCCTGGGGGAACACTGAAGCTTTCTTT. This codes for CASSLAWGNTEAFF. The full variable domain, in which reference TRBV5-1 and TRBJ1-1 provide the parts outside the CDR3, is KAGVTQTPRYLIKTRGQQVTLSCSPISGHRSVSWYQQTPGQGLQFLFEYFSETQRNKGNFPGRFSGRQFSNSRSEMNVSTLELGDSALYLCASSLAWGNTEAFFGQGTRLTVV.

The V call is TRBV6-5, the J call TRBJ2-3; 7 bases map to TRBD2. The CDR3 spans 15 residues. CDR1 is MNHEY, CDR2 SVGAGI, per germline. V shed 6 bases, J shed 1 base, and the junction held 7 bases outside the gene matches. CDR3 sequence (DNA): TGTGCCAGCAGAAGTTTCAGCGGGGGCACAGATACGCAGTATTTT. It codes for CASRSFSGGTDTQYF.

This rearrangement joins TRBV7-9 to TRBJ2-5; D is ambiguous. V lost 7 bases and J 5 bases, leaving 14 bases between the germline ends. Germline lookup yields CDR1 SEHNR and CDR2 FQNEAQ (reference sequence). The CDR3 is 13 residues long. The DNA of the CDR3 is TGTGCCAGCAATCCCTTAGCTAGGGAGACCCAGTACTTC. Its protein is CASNPLARETQYF.

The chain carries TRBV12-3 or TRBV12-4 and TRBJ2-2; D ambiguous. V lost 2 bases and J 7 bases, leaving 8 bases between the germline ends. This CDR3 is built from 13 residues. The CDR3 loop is CASSLSVSGELFF. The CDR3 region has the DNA TGTGCCAGCAGTTTATCAGTGAGCGGGGAGCTGTTTTTT.

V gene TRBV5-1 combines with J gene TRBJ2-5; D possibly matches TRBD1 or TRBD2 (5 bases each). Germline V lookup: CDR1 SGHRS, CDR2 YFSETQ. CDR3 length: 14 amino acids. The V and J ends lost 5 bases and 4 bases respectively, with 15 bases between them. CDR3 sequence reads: CASSEGSKVETQYF. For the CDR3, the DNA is TGCGCCAGCAGTGAGGGGAGTAAAGTAGAGACCCAGTACTTC.

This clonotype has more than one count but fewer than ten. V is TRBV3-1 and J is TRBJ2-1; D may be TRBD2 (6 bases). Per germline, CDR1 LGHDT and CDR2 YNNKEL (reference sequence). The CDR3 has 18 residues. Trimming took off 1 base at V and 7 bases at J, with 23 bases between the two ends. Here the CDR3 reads CASSQGSSGEELGNEQFF. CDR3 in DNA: TGTGCCAGCAGCCAAGGAAGTTCGGGGGAGGAGTTGGGGAATGAGCAGTTCTTC.

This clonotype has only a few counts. The DNA for the CDR3 is TGTGCCAGCAGCTTAGCGGGACTTCACTCCTACGAGCAGTACTTC. This sequence encodes CASSLAGLHSYEQYF. The chain recombines TRBV7-9 with TRBJ2-7; weak D call: TRBD2 (6 bases). Germline CDR1 is SEHNR and CDR2 is FQNEAQ (reference sequence). V lost 0 bases, J lost 0 bases, and 9 bases lay in between. This CDR3 contains 15 residues.

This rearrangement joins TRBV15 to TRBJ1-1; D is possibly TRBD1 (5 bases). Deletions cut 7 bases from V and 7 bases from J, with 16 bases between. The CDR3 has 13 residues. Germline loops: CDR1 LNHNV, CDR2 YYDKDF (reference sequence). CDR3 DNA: TGTGCCACCATGATGGGGGGAAAGGGTGAAGCTTTCTTT. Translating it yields CATMMGGKGEAFF.

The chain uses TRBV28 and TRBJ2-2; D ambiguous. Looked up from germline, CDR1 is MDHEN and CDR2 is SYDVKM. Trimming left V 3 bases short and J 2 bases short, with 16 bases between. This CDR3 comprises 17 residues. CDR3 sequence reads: CASSFLFSRSNTGELFF. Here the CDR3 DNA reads TGTGCCAGCAGTTTTCTTTTCTCGCGGTCCAACACCGGGGAGCTGTTTTTT.

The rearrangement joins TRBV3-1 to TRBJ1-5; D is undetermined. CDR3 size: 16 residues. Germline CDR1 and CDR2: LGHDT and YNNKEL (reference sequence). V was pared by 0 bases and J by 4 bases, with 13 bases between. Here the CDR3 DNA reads TGTGCCAGCAGCCAAGATAGCGGGTTTGGTAATCAGCCCCAGCATTTT. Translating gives CASSQDSGFGNQPQHF.

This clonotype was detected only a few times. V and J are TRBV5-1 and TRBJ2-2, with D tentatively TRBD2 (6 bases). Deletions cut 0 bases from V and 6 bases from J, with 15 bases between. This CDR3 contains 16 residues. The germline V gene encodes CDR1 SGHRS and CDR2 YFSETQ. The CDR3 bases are TGCGCCAGCAGCTTGGCTCGACTAGTGGGTGCCGGGGAGCTGTTTTTT. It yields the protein CASSLARLVGAGELFF.

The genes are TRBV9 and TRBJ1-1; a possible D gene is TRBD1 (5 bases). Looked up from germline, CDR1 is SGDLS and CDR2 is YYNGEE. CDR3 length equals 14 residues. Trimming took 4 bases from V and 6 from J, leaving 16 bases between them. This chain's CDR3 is CASSPSPGGAEAFF. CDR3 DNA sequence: TGTGCCAGCAGCCCAAGCCCGGGGGGGGCTGAAGCTTTCTTT.

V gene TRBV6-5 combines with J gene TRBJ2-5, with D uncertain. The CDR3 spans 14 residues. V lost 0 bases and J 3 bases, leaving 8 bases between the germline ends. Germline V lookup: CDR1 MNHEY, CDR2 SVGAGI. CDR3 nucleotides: TGTGCCAGCAGTTACTCGTTCGTTAAAGAGACCCAGTACTTC. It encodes CASSYSFVKETQYF.

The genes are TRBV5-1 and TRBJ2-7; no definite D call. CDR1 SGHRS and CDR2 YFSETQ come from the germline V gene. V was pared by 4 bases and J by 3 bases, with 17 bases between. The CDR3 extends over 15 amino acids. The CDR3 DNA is TGCGCCAGCAGCCTAAAAATGGACCGATTCTACGAGCAGTACTTC. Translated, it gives CASSLKMDRFYEQYF.

CDR3 bases: TGCGCCAGCAGCTTACGGGGAATGGCCTACGAGCAGTACTTC. Amino acid sequence: CASSLRGMAYEQYF. The rearrangement joins TRBV5-1 to TRBJ2-7; D possibly corresponds to TRBD2 (5 bases). Deletions cut 2 bases from V and 2 bases from J, with 11 bases between. The CDR3 spans 14 residues. Germline assignment: CDR1 SGHRS and CDR2 YFSETQ. Combining the CDR3 with reference TRBV5-1 and TRBJ2-7 gives the whole variable domain KAGVTQTPRYLIKTRGQQVTLSCSPISGHRSVSWYQQTPGQGLQFLFEYFSETQRNKGNFPGRFSGRQFSNSRSEMNVSTLELGDSALYLCASSLRGMAYEQYFGPGTRLTVT.

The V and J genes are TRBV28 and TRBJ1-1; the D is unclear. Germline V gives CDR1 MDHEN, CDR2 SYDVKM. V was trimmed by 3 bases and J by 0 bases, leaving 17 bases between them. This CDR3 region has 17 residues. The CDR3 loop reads CASSFAPSLPVNTEAFF. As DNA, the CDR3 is TGTGCCAGCAGTTTCGCCCCCAGTCTCCCCGTGAACACTGAAGCTTTCTTT.

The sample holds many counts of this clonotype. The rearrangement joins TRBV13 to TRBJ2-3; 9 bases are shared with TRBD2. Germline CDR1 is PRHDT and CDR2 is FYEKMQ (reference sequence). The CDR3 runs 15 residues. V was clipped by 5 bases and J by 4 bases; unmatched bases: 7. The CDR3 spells CASSLSGGGSDTQYF. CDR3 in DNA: TGTGCCAGCAGCCTTAGCGGGGGAGGATCAGATACGCAGTATTTT.